This TCR beta chain was recorded in a study of T cell responses to AZD1222 COVID-19 vaccine. Concerning this clone: Antigen: not known.

Whole-study findings and limits: Two AZD1222 administrations were followed by greater Spike-specific TCR breadth and depth. Baseline seropositivity characterized only a handful of AZD1222 recipients.

The ends lost 7 bases at V and 2 bases at J; junction bases unmatched: 5. From germline, CDR1 is SNHLY and CDR2 FYNNEI. The CDR3 has 14 amino acids. TCRdb's copy holds only in-frame clones and misses some; the assay was immunoSEQ multiplex PCR. The table has about 72,000 clones, more than 80% seen once; the top ten hold roughly 2.7%. Here the sequenced sample was peripheral blood, taken on day 0 of AZD1222 vaccination. The receptor was derived from an adult in good health. V is TRBV2 and J is TRBJ2-7; TRBD1 aligns across 10 bases. CDR3 in amino acids: CASMRTGGAYEQYF. The CDR3 DNA sequence: TGTGCCAGCATGCGGACAGGGGGGGCCTACGAGCAGTACTTC.